The 11 T cell receptor beta chains listed next were all sequenced from one sample in a study of blood T cell repertoires in COVID-19. The repertoire was sequenced with immunoSEQ multiplex PCR; TCRdb's copy has only in-frame clones and lacks some. This repertoire shows roughly 250,000 clones, about 87% found once; its top ten account for roughly 4%. Sequenced material: peripheral blood. The origin of the receptors is a man in his fifties or sixties who had recovered from COVID-19.

This clone has a handful of counts. V is TRBV11-2 and J is TRBJ2-7; 7 bases fit TRBD2. Germline CDR1 and CDR2: SGHAT and FQNNGV. Trimming at V came to 6 bases and at J to 2 bases, leaving 13 bases not matched to a gene. This CDR3 comprises 16 residues. CDR3 in DNA: TGTGCCAGCAGGTCGGCCGGTAGGAGCGGGGCCTACGAGCAGTACTTC. Translation gives CASRSAGRSGAYEQYF. Based on the CDR3 plus reference TRBV11-2 and TRBJ2-7, the full variable domain is EAGVAQSPRYKIIEKRQSVAFWCNPISGHATLYWYQQILGQGPKLLIQFQNNGVVDDSQLPKDRFSAERLKGVDSTLKIQPAKLEDSAVYLCASRSAGRSGAYEQYFGPGTRLTVT.

The CDR3 is CASSMAGSGNTIYF. The CDR3 bases are TGTGCCAGTAGTATGGCAGGCTCTGGAAACACCATATATTTT. The chain is built from TRBV19 and TRBJ1-3; D call uncertain. V was clipped by 3 bases and J by 0 bases, with 6 bases between them. Germline V gives CDR1 LNHDA, CDR2 SQIVND (reference sequence). The CDR3 consists of 14 residues.

The chain joins TRBV28 to TRBJ1-4; 7 bases agree with TRBD1. Losses at the gene ends were 6 bases for V and 5 bases for J; bases not matched to a gene: 3. CDR1 and CDR2 from the germline V gene are MDHEN and SYDVKM. This CDR3 has 13 amino acids. The CDR3 DNA is TGTGCCAGCAGGAGGACAGGAAATGAAAAACTGTTTTTT. It is translated as CASRRTGNEKLFF. The entire variable domain, with the rest obtained from reference TRBV28 and TRBJ1-4, is as follows: DVKVTQSSRYLVKRTGEKVFLECVQDMDHENMFWYRQDPGLGLRLIYFSYDVKMKEKGDIPEGYSVSREKKERFSLILESASTNQTSMYLCASRRTGNEKLFFGSGTQLSVL.

In the case of this clone: This specimen includes other DNA sequences encoding the same CDR3. The genes are TRBV20-1 and TRBJ1-2; 7 nucleotides match TRBD1. The CDR3 contains 11 residues. Per the germline V gene, CDR1 is DFQATT and CDR2 is SNEGSKA (reference sequence). V trimming: 2 bases; J trimming: 7 bases; junction bases outside the gene matches: 1. The chain's CDR3 is CSARQGGGYTF. The CDR3 nucleotides read TGCAGTGCTAGACAGGGGGGTGGCTACACCTTC.

CDR3 nucleotides: TGTGCCAGTAGTCCGACAGAGAGGGGAGGGGATGAAAAACTGTTTTTT. This encodes CASSPTERGGDEKLFF. The chain couples TRBV19 to TRBJ1-4; TRBD1 is a possible D gene (5 bases). Deletions cut 5 bases from V and 6 bases from J, with 19 bases between. The CDR3 has 16 residues. Germline assignment: CDR1 LNHDA and CDR2 SQIVND (reference sequence).

This chain connects TRBV13 to TRBJ1-2, with 11 bases that match TRBD1. The CDR3 is 17 amino acids. The germline V gene encodes CDR1 PRHDT and CDR2 FYEKMQ (reference sequence). V trimming: 5 bases; J trimming: 0 bases; junction bases outside the gene matches: 8. CDR3 residues: CASSRTGGNRANYGYTF. Written as DNA, the CDR3 is TGTGCCAGCAGCAGGACAGGGGGCAATCGAGCTAACTATGGCTACACCTTC.

This chain uses TRBV25-1 with TRBJ1-6, with D possibly matching TRBD1 (6 bases). CDR1 is MGHDK and CDR2 is SYGVNS in the germline V gene. The CDR3 covers 15 residues. With 3 bases removed from V and 6 bases from J, the gap between germline ends came to 12 bases. CDR3 region: CASSEFRGGNSPLHF. In DNA, the CDR3 is TGTGCCAGCAGTGAGTTTAGGGGGGGTAATTCACCCCTCCACTTT.

The V call is TRBV5-5, the J call TRBJ2-7; the D gene is possibly TRBD2 (5 bases). CDR3 length: 13 amino acids. Trimming left V 0 bases short and J 4 bases short, with 8 bases between. Germline-derived CDR1 and CDR2 are SGHKS and YYEKEE (reference sequence). This CDR3 is CASSLAEGYEQYF. The CDR3 DNA reads as TGTGCCAGCAGCTTGGCCGAGGGTTACGAGCAGTACTTC.

The V call is TRBV21-1, the J call TRBJ1-4; the tabulated D call, TRBD1, remains unverified against the DNA. TRBV21-1 is an annotated pseudogene. This CDR3 contains 19 residues. This chain's CDR3 is CASSHSLRQGQTANEKLFF. CDR3 DNA: TGTGCCAGCAGCCACTCTCTCCGGCAGGGCCAGACGGCTAATGAAAAACTGTTTTTT.

The CDR3 region is CASSYSPGGFGYTF. CDR3 nucleotide sequence: TGTGCCAGCAGTTACTCTCCAGGGGGCTTCGGCTACACCTTC. The rearrangement uses TRBV6-5 and TRBJ1-2, with TRBD1 matching 8 bases. This CDR3 has 14 residues. From germline, CDR1 is MNHEY and CDR2 SVGAGI. Trimming cost V 0 bases and J 8 bases; bases outside gene matches: 5.

The chain carries TRBV4-2 and TRBJ1-3; D unresolved. V was cut by 0 bases and J by 0 bases, with 9 bases left in between. The germline gives CDR1 LGHNA, CDR2 YNFKEQ. There are 16 residues in the CDR3. The CDR3 coding sequence is TGTGCCAGCAGCCAAGACGCGCTACTCTCTGGAAACACCATATATTTT. It encodes CASSQDALLSGNTIYF.